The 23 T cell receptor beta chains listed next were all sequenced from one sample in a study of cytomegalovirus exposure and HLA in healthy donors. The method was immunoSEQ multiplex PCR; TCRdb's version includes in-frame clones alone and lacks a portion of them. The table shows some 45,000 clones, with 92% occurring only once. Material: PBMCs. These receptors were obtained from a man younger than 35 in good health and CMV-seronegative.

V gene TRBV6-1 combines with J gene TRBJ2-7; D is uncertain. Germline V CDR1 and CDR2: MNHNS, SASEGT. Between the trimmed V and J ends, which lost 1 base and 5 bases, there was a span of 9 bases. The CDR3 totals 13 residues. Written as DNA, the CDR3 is TGTGCCAGCAGTGAAGGAGAGGTCCACGAGCAGTACTTC. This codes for CASSEGEVHEQYF.

The CDR3 is CASSRGQNYGYTF. The CDR3 nucleotides are TGTGCCAGCAGCCGCGGACAGAACTATGGCTACACCTTC. V usage is TRBV11-2 and J usage is TRBJ1-2; perhaps TRBD1 as D (6 bases). The V gene lost 5 bases and the J gene lost 2 bases, with 9 bases spanning the gap. The CDR3 has 13 residues. CDR1 and CDR2 from the germline V gene are SGHAT and FQNNGV.

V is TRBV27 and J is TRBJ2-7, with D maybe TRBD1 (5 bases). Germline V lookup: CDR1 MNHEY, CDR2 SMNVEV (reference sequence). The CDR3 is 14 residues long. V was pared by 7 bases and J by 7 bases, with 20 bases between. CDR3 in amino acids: CASTPGHPPWEQYF. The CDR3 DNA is TGTGCCAGCACCCCCGGACATCCACCTTGGGAGCAGTACTTC.

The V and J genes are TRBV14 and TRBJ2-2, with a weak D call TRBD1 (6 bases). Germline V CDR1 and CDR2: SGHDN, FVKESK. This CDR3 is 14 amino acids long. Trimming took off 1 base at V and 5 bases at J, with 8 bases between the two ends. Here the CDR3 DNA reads TGTGCCAGCAGCCAAGCCAGGGGTACCGGGGAGCTGTTTTTT. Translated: CASSQARGTGELFF. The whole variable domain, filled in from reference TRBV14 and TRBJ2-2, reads EAGVTQFPSHSVIEKGQTVTLRCDPISGHDNLYWYRRVMGKEIKFLLHFVKESKQDESGMPNNRFLAERTGGTYSTLKVQPAELEDSGVYFCASSQARGTGELFFGEGSRLTVL.

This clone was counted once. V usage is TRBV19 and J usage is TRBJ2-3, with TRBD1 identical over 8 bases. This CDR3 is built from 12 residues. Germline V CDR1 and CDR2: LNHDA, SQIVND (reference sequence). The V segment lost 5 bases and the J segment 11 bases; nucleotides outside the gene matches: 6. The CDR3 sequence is CASSAGGPLQYF. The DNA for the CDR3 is TGTGCCAGTAGTGCAGGGGGCCCTTTGCAGTATTTT.

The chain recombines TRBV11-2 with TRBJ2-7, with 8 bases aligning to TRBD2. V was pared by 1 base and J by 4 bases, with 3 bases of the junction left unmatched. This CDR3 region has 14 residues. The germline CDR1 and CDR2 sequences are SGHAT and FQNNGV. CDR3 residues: CASSLAGLVYEQYF. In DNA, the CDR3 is TGTGCCAGCAGCTTAGCGGGACTAGTTTACGAGCAGTACTTC.

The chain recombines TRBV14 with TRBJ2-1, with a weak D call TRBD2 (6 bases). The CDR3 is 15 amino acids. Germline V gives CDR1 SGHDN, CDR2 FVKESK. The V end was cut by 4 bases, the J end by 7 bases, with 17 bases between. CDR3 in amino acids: CASSPGPGVQNEQFF. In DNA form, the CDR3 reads TGTGCCAGCAGCCCAGGTCCGGGAGTCCAAAATGAGCAGTTCTTC.

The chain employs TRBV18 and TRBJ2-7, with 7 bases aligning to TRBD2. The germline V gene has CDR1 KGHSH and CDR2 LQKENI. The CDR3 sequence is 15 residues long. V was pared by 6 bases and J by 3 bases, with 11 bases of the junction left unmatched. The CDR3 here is CASSRGGSTDYEQYF. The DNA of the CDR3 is TGTGCCAGCTCCCGGGGCGGGAGTACTGACTACGAGCAGTACTTC.

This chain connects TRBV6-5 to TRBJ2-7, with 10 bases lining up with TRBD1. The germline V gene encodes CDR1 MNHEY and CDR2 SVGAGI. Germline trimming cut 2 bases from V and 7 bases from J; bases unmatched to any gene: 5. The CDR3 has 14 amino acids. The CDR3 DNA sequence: TGTGCCAGCAGTTACGGGACAGGGGTGGGGGAGCAGTACTTC. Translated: CASSYGTGVGEQYF.

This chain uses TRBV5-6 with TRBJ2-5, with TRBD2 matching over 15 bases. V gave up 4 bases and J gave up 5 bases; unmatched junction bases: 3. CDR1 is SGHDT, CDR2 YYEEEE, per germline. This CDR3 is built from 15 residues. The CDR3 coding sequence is TGTGCCAGCAGCACCGGACTAGCGGGGGGGGAGACCCAGTACTTC. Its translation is CASSTGLAGGETQYF.

The CDR3 reads CASSEYSGFQVEQYF. The DNA for the CDR3 is TGTGCCAGCAGTGAATATTCAGGGTTCCAGGTCGAGCAGTACTTC. The rearrangement joins TRBV2 to TRBJ2-7, with D possibly matching TRBD1 (5 bases). CDR1 is SNHLY and CDR2 is FYNNEI in the germline V gene. This CDR3 region has 15 residues. Trimming removed 2 bases from V and 6 bases from J, with 17 bases in between.

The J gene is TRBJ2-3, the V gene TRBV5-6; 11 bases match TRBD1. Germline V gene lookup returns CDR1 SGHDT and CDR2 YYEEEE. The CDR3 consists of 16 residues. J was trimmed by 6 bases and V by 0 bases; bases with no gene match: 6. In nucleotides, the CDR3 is TGTGCCAGCAGCTTGGCCGGGGACAGGGGGATGGATACGCAGTATTTT. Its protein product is CASSLAGDRGMDTQYF.

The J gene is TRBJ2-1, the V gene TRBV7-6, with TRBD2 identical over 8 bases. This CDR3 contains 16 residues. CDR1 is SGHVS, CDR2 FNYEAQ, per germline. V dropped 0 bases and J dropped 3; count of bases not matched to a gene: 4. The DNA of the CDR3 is TGTGCCAGCAGCTTAGCGATAGCGGGGAACTACAATGAGCAGTTCTTC. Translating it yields CASSLAIAGNYNEQFF.

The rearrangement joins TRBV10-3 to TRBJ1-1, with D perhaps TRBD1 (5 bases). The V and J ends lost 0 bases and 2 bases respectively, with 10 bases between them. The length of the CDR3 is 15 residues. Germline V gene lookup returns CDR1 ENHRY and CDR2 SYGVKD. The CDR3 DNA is TGTGCCATCAGTGAGTCGATCCAGGGAAACACTGAAGCTTTCTTT. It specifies CAISESIQGNTEAFF.

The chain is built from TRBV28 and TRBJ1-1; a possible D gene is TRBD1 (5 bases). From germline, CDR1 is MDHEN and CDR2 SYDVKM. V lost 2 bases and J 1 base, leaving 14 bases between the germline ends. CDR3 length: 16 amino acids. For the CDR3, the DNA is TGTGCCAGCAGTTTAGGGCTCAGGGCTAAGAACACTGAAGCTTTCTTT. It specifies CASSLGLRAKNTEAFF.

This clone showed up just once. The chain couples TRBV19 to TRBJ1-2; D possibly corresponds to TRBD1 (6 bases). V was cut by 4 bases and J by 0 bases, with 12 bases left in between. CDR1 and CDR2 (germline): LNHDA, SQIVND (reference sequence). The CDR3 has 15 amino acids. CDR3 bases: TGTGCCAGTAGTACCCCTACAGGGTCTAACTATGGCTACACCTTC. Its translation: CASSTPTGSNYGYTF. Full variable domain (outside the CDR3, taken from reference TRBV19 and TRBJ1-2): DGGITQSPKYLFRKEGQNVTLSCEQNLNHDAMYWYRQDPGQGLRLIYYSQIVNDFQKGDIAEGYSVSREKKESFPLTVTSAQKNPTAFYLCASSTPTGSNYGYTFGSGTRLTVV.

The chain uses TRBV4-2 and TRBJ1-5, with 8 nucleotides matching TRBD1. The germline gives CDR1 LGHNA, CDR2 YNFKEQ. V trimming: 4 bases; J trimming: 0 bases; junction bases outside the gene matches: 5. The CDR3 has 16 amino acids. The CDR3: CASSRTGGVSNQPQHF. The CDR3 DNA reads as TGTGCCAGCAGCCGCACAGGGGGAGTTAGCAATCAGCCCCAGCATTTT.

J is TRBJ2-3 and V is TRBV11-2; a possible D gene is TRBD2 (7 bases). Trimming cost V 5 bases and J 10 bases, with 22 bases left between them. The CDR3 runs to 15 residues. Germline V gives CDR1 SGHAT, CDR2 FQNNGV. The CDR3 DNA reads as TGTGCCAGCAGCCAACCGGGGGGCAACGGACGGTCGCAGTATTTT. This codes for CASSQPGGNGRSQYF.

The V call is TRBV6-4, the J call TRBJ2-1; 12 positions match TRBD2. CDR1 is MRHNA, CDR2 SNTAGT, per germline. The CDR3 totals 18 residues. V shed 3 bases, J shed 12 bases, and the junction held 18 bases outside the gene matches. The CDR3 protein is CASSDSMTSGGHTDGQFF. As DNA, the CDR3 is TGTGCCAGCAGTGATTCCATGACTAGCGGGGGACATACCGATGGGCAGTTCTTC.

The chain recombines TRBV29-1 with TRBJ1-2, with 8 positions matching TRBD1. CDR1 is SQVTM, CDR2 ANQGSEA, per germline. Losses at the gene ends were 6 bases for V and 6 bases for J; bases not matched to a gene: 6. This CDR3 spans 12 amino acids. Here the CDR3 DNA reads TGCAGCGTGGACCAGGGGGCCGATGGCTACACCTTC. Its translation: CSVDQGADGYTF.

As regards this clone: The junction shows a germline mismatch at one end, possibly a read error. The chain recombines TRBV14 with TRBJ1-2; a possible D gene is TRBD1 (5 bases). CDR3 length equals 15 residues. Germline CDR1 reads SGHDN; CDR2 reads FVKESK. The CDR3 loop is CASSQTGRVSYGYIF. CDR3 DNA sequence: TGTGCCAGCAGCCAAACAGGACGAGTCAGCTATGGCTACATCTTC.

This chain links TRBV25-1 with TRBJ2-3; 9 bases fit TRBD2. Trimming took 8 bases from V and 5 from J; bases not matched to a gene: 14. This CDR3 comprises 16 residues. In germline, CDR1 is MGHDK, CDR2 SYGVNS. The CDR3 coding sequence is TGTGCCAGCTCCGAGGGGCGGGGGGGCCGGGTAGATACGCAGTATTTT. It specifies CASSEGRGGRVDTQYF.

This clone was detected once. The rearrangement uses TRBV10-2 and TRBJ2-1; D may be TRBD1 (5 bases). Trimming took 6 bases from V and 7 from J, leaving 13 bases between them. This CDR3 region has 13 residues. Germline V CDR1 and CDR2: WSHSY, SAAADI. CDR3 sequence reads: CASRGQGGNEQFF. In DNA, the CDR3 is TGCGCCAGCAGGGGGCAGGGCGGTAATGAGCAGTTCTTC.